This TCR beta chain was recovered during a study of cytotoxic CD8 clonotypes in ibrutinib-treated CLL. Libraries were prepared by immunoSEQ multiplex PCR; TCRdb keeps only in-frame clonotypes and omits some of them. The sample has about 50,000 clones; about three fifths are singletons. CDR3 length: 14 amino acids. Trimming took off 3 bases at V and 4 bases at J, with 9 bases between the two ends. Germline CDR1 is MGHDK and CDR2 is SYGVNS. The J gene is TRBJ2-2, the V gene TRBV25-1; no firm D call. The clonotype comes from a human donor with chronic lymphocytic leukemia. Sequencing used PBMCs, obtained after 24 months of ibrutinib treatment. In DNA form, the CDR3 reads TGTGCCAGCAGTGAGCTCCGTATCACCGGGGAGCTGTTTTTT. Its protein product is CASSELRITGELFF.